This TCR beta chain was profiled in a study of blood T cell repertoires in COVID-19. Across the study: Acute-phase and convalescent COVID-19 samples originated in the United States, Italy and Spain. T cells, B-cell-depleted T cells, or PBMCs supplied cDNA or gDNA.

Concerning this clone itself: The junction departs from germline at one end; a sequencing error may be responsible.

Original methodology: By means of reference gene primer amplification, nucleated cell counts were estimated. The repertoire was sequenced with immunoSEQ multiplex PCR; TCRdb's copy has only in-frame clones and lacks some. The D gene and trimming were derived from the DNA, and the V and J assignments and clone size from that table. The sample has tens of thousands of clones, 65% to 85% seen once. Looked up from germline, CDR1 is MNHEY and CDR2 is SMNVEV (reference sequence). There are 15 residues in the CDR3. The rearrangement joins TRBV27 to TRBJ2-2, with D maybe TRBD1 (5 bases). This receptor was obtained from a woman aged 80 or over with active or convalescent COVID-19. Sequenced input: peripheral blood. CDR3 region: CASSVSTGNTGELFF. CDR3 in DNA: TGTGCCAGCAGTGTATCCACAGGGAACACCGGGGAGCTGTTTTTT.